Described below is a single T cell receptor beta chain sequence and its context. This entry belongs to a study of T cell responses to AZD1222 COVID-19 vaccine. The CDR3 is made up of 15 amino acids. The V segment lost 3 bases and the J segment 2 bases; nucleotides outside the gene matches: 4. Germline assignment: CDR1 SGHNT and CDR2 YYREEE (reference sequence). Repertoires were generated with immunoSEQ multiplex PCR, while TCRdb's copy carries only in-frame clones and drops some. The table shows 140,000 or so clones, with approximately 93% occurring only once. The V call is TRBV5-4, the J call TRBJ2-3; 9 nucleotides line up with TRBD1. The origin of this receptor is an adult who had recovered from COVID-19. Sequencing was performed on peripheral blood, taken after recovery from COVID-19. The chain's CDR3 is CASSSGQGPTDTQYF. CDR3 bases: TGTGCCAGCAGCTCCGGACAGGGGCCCACAGATACGCAGTATTTT.